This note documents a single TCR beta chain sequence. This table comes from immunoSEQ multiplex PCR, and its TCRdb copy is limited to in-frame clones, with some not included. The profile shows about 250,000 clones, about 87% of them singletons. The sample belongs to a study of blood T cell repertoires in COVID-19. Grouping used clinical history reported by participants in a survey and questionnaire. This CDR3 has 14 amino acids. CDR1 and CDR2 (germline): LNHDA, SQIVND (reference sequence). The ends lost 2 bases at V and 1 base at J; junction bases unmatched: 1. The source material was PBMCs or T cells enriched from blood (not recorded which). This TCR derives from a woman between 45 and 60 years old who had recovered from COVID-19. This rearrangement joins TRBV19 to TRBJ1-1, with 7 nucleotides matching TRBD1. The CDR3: CASSITGANTEAFF. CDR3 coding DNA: TGTGCCAGTAGTATAACAGGGGCGAACACTGAAGCTTTCTTT.